A selection of T cell receptor beta chains follows, all from one sample in a study of CD8+ T cells in alopecia areata. The repertoire was sequenced with immunoSEQ multiplex PCR; TCRdb's copy has only in-frame clones and lacks some. The repertoire holds more than 90,000 clones, with roughly 69% as singletons. The sequencing sample was made of CD4+ T cells sorted from blood. The receptors here all came from a human donor in good health. Each CDR3 is given with its conserved first and last residue. Part of the rows lack a size; the others show once, few, many or a class for expanded clones.

V gene,clone size,J gene,CDR3 length,CDR3 protein
TRBV15,NA,TRBJ2-1,15,CATSRDAGFYNEQFF
TRBV7-3,many,TRBJ2-1,16,CASSLQPGTRDNEQFF
TRBV30,NA,TRBJ2-7,10,CAWELGEQYF
TRBV4-1,NA,TRBJ2-1,16,CASSLRGQETYNEQFF
TRBV7-8,NA,TRBJ2-3,16,CASSPKNPKASDTQYF
TRBV25-1,few,TRBJ2-6,13,CASILSGANVLTF
TRBV19,NA,TRBJ2-5,12,CAAASDRETQYF
TRBV11-2,NA,TRBJ2-6,18,CASRAPGTGGPGANVLTF
TRBV30,few,TRBJ2-3,13,CACLRIGTDTQYF
TRBV5-1,NA,TRBJ2-5,14,CASSLQGAQETQYF
TRBV25-1,few,TRBJ1-6,17,CASSPRGGPLVNSPLHF
TRBV30,NA,TRBJ1-2,15,CAWSVRGGQDYGYTF
TRBV2,few,TRBJ2-3,15,CASSVGAGGTDTQYF
TRBV6-1,NA,TRBJ2-5,10,CASSEETQYF
TRBV4-1,NA,TRBJ2-1,16,CASSQGLAGSYNEQFF
TRBV2,NA,TRBJ2-4,10,CASSQNIQYF
TRBV25-1,few,TRBJ1-2,13,CASSAPGRYGYTF
TRBV15,many,TRBJ2-1,17,CATSRGGRARGVDEQFF
TRBV6-6,NA,TRBJ2-7,16,CASRQGSLSPLYEQYF
TRBV19,few,TRBJ1-1,13,CASSSTLNTEAFF
TRBV7-2,NA,TRBJ1-5,15,CASSYGTDSNQPQHF
TRBV10-2,NA,TRBJ1-1,13,CASGQGRLTEAFF
TRBV7-8,NA,TRBJ2-2,13,CASSFSGTGELFF
TRBV7-2,NA,TRBJ2-7,16,CASSFRTGGAPYEQYF
TRBV11-2,NA,TRBJ2-5,13,CASSLGLKETQYF
TRBV28,NA,TRBJ2-5,14,CASSLGNPQETQYF
TRBV4-2,NA,TRBJ2-1,16,CASSQEPTGGGNEQFF
TRBV7-6,many,TRBJ2-5,15,CASSGGGLVGETQYF
TRBV6-5,NA,TRBJ2-3,13,CASSRQETDTQYF
TRBV10-3,NA,TRBJ2-7,14,CAISYTWDNYEQYF
TRBV10-1,NA,TRBJ2-7,14,CASSESGQTYEQYF
TRBV6-1,NA,TRBJ2-3,20,CASSGVGTEKPSGAANTQYF
TRBV4-1,NA,TRBJ1-2,16,CASSTRGQSKNYGYTF
TRBV30,few,TRBJ2-5,17,CAWSRRRTSGGQETQYF
TRBV5-1,NA,TRBJ1-1,15,CASSWVYRGNTEAFF
TRBV2,NA,TRBJ1-6,14,CASSERQYNSPLHF
TRBV2,NA,TRBJ2-2,13,CASSRTGTGELFF
TRBV5-1,NA,TRBJ2-7,14,CASSLTSGSYEQYF
TRBV29-1,NA,TRBJ2-7,15,CSVAPPGGSSYEQYF
TRBV6-5,once,TRBJ2-7,15,CASSYSRTGDYEQYF
TRBV20-1,few,TRBJ2-1,10,CSAAADEQFF
TRBV5-6,NA,TRBJ2-7,13,CASSLLTGGVEYF
TRBV5-6,once,TRBJ2-5,13,CASSVRLQETQYF
TRBV29-1,few,TRBJ1-4,13,CSVAESPNEKLFF
TRBV6-5,NA,TRBJ1-5,14,CASGQGGGNQPQHF
TRBV13,NA,TRBJ2-4,14,CASSSLAGKNIQYF
TRBV6-6,NA,TRBJ1-5,11,CASSPGQATTF
TRBV5-1,NA,TRBJ1-1,15,CASRLPDGRNTEAFF